The clone carrying this T cell receptor (beta chain) appeared a few times. Its antigen is unidentified. This sample was included in a study of T cells in Graves' hyperthyroidism and ophthalmopathy. Study observations and caveats: The majority of expanded thyroid clonotypes above 0.001 also appeared in blood.

The CDR3 runs to 12 residues. The V gene end was trimmed by 4 bases and the J gene end by 8 bases; junction bases not matched to a gene: 2. CDR1 and CDR2 (germline): SGDLS, YYNGEE. Stable disease denoted Graves' hyperthyroidism without ophthalmopathy progression within 18 months. Orbital computed tomography, thyroid ultrasound, serum thyroxine and TRAb, and clinical symptoms together informed the diagnoses. PBMCs came from over 8.5 ml fresh peripheral blood. RNA transcripts provided the source from which TCR beta CDR3 regions were amplified. When the TCR CDR3 underwent first-round RT-PCR, the HTBI primer set was used. TCRdb recomputed calls from the multiplex PCR reads with MiXCR, one row per CDR3 protein. The table records under 400,000 distinct CDR3 sequences, approximately 13% of them present only once.

This receptor was obtained from a woman younger than 30 with Graves' hyperthyroidism. The chain joins TRBV9 to TRBJ1-3; 8 nucleotides align to TRBD1. Sequenced: blood. The CDR3 region has the DNA TGTGCCAGCAGCACACAGGGGGACACCATATATTTT. It is translated as CASSTQGDTIYF.